This TCR beta chain stems from a study of T cell repertoires in cytomegalovirus infection. One entry per CDR3 protein results from TCRdb running MiXCR on the reads. The table records roughly 230,000 distinct CDR3 sequences, over 20% of them present only once. CDR1 and CDR2 from the germline V gene are SGHTA and FQGNSA. The CDR3 runs to 14 residues. The V and J ends lost 7 bases and 7 bases respectively, with 17 bases between them. The sample taken for sequencing was CD8+ T cells from PBMCs. V is TRBV7-2 and J is TRBJ2-1; D possibly matches TRBD1 or TRBD2 (5 bases each). The clonotype was recovered from a human donor in good health (CMV status not recorded). Some clones in this sample may be carry-over from other donors' samples. The CDR3 sequence: CASNQFRGKNEQFF. The CDR3 bases are TGTGCCAGCAACCAGTTCCGGGGCAAAAATGAGCAGTTCTTC. Full variable domain (missing parts from reference TRBV7-2 and TRBJ2-1): GAGVSQSPSNKVTEKGKDVELRCDPISGHTALYWYRQSLGQGLEFLIYFQGNSAPDKSGLPSDRFSAERTGGSVSTLTIQRTQQEDSAVYLCASNQFRGKNEQFFGPGTRLTVL.